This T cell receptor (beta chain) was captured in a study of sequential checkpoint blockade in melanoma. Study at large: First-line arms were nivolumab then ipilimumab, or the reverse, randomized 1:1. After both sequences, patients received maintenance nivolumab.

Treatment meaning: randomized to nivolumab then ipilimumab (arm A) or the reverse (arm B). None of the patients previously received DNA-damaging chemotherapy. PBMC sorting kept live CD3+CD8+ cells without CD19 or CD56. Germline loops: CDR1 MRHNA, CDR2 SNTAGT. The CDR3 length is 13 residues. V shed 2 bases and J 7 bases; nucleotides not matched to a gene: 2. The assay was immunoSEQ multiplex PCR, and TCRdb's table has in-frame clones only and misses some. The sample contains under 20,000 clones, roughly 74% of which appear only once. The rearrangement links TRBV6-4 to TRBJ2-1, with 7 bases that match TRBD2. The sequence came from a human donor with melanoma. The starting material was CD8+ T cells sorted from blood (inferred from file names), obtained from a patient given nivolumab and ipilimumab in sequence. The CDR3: CASSDGGENEQFF. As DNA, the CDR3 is TGTGCCAGCAGTGACGGGGGGGAAAATGAGCAGTTCTTC.